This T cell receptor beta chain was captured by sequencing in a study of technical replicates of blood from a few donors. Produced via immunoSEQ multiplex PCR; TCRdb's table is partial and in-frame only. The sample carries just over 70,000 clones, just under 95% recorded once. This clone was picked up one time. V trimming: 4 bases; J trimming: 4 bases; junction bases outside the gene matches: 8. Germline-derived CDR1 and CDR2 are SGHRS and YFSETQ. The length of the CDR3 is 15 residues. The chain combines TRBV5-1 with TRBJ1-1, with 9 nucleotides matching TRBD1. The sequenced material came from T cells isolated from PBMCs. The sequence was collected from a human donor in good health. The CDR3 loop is CASSPYTTGGTEAFF. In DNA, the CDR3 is TGCGCCAGCAGCCCTTACACGACAGGGGGCACTGAAGCTTTCTTT.